The T cell receptor beta chain under discussion was sequenced for a study of T cells in Graves' hyperthyroidism and ophthalmopathy. Study information: Staff took peripheral blood when the initial diagnosis was made, before any treatment began.

Template material for amplifying TCR beta CDR3 regions consisted of RNA transcripts. The TCR CDR3 first-round RT-PCR relied on the HTBI primer set. Each CDR3 protein gets one entry after TCRdb re-called the multiplex PCR reads with MiXCR. Of 250,000 to 400,000 distinct CDR3 sequences listed, roughly 13% are singletons. At least 3 on the Clinical Activity Score was recorded for ophthalmopathy patients, who also had NOSPECS grade at least 4 and duration under 3 months. Patients were excluded because of uncontrolled infection, other autoimmune disease, pregnancy or lactation. This clonotype was observed many times. Its cognate antigen is unknown. This CDR3 has 14 amino acids. V lost 4 bases to trimming and J lost 5 bases, with 14 bases between them. Looked up from germline, CDR1 is MNHEY and CDR2 is SMNVEV (reference sequence). The study's findings and limits: Ophthalmopathy was separated from stable hyperthyroidism by a 13 V-J model.

The receptor's source is a woman between 35 and 50 years old with Graves' ophthalmopathy. This chain connects TRBV27 to TRBJ2-5; tentatively, D is TRBD1 (6 bases). Sequenced input: blood. The CDR3 region is CASSYNREYETQYF. CDR3 coding DNA: TGTGCCAGCAGTTATAACAGGGAGTACGAGACCCAGTACTTC.